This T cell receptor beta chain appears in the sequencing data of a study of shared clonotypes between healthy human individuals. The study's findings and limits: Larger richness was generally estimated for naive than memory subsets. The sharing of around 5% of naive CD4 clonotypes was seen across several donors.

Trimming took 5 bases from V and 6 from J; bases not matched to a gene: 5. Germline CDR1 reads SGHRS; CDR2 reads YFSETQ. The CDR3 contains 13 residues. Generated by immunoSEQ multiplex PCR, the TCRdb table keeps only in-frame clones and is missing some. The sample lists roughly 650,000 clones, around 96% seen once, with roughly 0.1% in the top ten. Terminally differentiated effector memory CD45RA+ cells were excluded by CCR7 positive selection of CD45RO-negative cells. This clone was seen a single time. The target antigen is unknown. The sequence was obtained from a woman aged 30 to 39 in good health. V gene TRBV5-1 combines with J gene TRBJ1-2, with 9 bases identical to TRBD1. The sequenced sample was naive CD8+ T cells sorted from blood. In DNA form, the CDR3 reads TGCGCCAGCAGAAGAACAGGGGGCGATGGCTACACCTTC. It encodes CASRRTGGDGYTF.